The 19 T cell receptor beta chains listed next were all sequenced from one sample in a study of beta chain features in type 1 diabetes. Every isolated RNA sample was fully reverse transcribed, so sequencing captured expressed TCRB transcripts. TCRdb's copy holds only in-frame clones and misses some; the assay was immunoSEQ multiplex PCR. The sample carries around 300,000 clones, under 8.5% recorded once. The sample consisted of central memory CD4+ T cells from blood. These TCRs come from a woman aged 18-35 years in good health.

This clone was counted between two and nine times. The V and J genes are TRBV4-3 and TRBJ2-1, with TRBD2 matching 7 bases. The CDR3 sequence is 17 residues long. Losses at the gene ends were 0 bases for V and 0 bases for J; bases not matched to a gene: 5. Germline CDR1 LGHNA, CDR2 YSLEER. CDR3 coding DNA: TGCGCCAGCAGCCAAGAGGCTAGCGGCAGCTCCTACAATGAGCAGTTCTTC. Translated, it gives CASSQEASGSSYNEQFF.

This clone was seen a few times. This chain uses TRBV6-1 with TRBJ2-5, with 9 positions matching TRBD1. The J call may be wrong; the DNA end is better matched by TRBJ2-7. Germline CDR1 is MNHNS and CDR2 is SASEGT. CDR3 length equals 13 residues. CDR3 bases: TGTGCCAGCAGTGAGCGGACAGGGGACGAGCAGTACTTC. This sequence encodes CASSERTGDEQYF.

This clone was seen only a few times. The rearrangement uses TRBV7-2 and TRBJ1-2; D is ambiguous. Germline V CDR1 and CDR2: SGHTA, FQGNSA. Trimming cost V 0 bases and J 1 base, with 3 bases left between them. The CDR3 consists of 13 residues. This CDR3 is CASSLAVNYGYTF. The CDR3 DNA sequence: TGTGCCAGCAGCTTAGCGGTTAACTATGGCTACACCTTC.

There are a few counts of this clone. This sequence joins TRBV28 and TRBJ1-1, with 7 bases that match TRBD1. The CDR3 runs 14 residues. CDR1 MDHEN and CDR2 SYDVKM come from the germline V gene. Germline trimming cut 5 bases from V and 6 bases from J; bases unmatched to any gene: 9. CDR3 region: CASSPLTGKPEAFF. CDR3 coding DNA: TGTGCCAGCAGTCCCTTGACAGGGAAGCCTGAAGCTTTCTTT.

As DNA, the CDR3 is TGTGCCAGCAGCTCTGGGACGGGGGCCACGAACACTGAAGCTTTCTTT. It codes for CASSSGTGATNTEAFF. This rearrangement joins TRBV7-9 to TRBJ1-1, with D perhaps matching TRBD1 (6 bases). This CDR3 is 16 amino acids long. Trimming left V 4 bases short and J 1 base short, with 16 bases between. CDR1 SEHNR and CDR2 FQNEAQ come from the germline V gene (reference sequence).

The chain employs TRBV6-1 and TRBJ2-1; D possibly uses TRBD1 or TRBD2 (5 bases each). Deletions cut 6 bases from V and 8 bases from J, with 20 bases between. Germline V gives CDR1 MNHNS, CDR2 SASEGT. The CDR3 has 15 residues. CDR3 loop: CASSWGNRRIDEQFF. DNA for the CDR3: TGTGCCAGCAGCTGGGGGAACAGGCGGATTGATGAGCAGTTCTTC.

This clone was seen many times. The chain carries TRBV6-6 and TRBJ1-4; D uncertain. V was clipped by 3 bases and J by 4 bases, with 0 bases between them. Germline CDR1 MNHNY, CDR2 SVGAGI (reference sequence). This CDR3 comprises 11 residues. In DNA, the CDR3 is TGTGCCAGCAGTTATAATGAAAAACTGTTTTTT. It codes for CASSYNEKLFF.

The chain couples TRBV27 to TRBJ1-5, with 7 nucleotides matching TRBD1. This CDR3 comprises 14 residues. V dropped 6 bases and J dropped 6; count of bases not matched to a gene: 8. Per germline, CDR1 MNHEY and CDR2 SMNVEV (reference sequence). This CDR3 reads CASSRRQGGQPQHF. CDR3 DNA sequence: TGTGCCAGCAGCCGTCGACAGGGCGGTCAGCCCCAGCATTTT.

CDR3 in DNA: TGTGCCAGCAGTTACTCTCAGGGACAGGGGAACCATGGCTACACCTTC. The encoded protein is CASSYSQGQGNHGYTF. V usage is TRBV6-6 and J usage is TRBJ1-2; 10 nucleotides align to TRBD1. V gave up 0 bases and J gave up 6 bases; unmatched junction bases: 7. Germline loops: CDR1 MNHNY, CDR2 SVGAGI (reference sequence). This CDR3 has 16 residues.

In its sample, this clone was seen a few times. CDR3 in amino acids: CASSQDRGWGQPQHF. CDR3 DNA: TGCGCCAGCAGCCAAGATCGCGGGTGGGGTCAGCCCCAGCATTTT. The V and J genes are TRBV4-1 and TRBJ1-5; D gene uncertain. Trimming stripped 0 bases from V and 6 bases from J, with 12 bases between. The CDR3 is made up of 15 amino acids. CDR1 and CDR2 (germline): MGHRA, YSYEKL.

This clone came up a few times. V and J are TRBV4-1 and TRBJ2-5; perhaps TRBD1 as D (5 bases). The germline V gene has CDR1 MGHRA and CDR2 YSYEKL. Deletions cut 4 bases from V and 0 bases from J, with 9 bases between. The CDR3 has 14 residues. CDR3 in amino acids: CASSLDRNQETQYF. The CDR3 nucleotides read TGCGCCAGCAGCCTCGACAGAAACCAAGAGACCCAGTACTTC.

This clone appeared a few times. This rearrangement joins TRBV15 to TRBJ2-1; D ambiguous. Trimming removed 2 bases at V and 3 bases at J, with 5 bases between. Germline CDR1 reads LNHNV; CDR2 reads YYDKDF (reference sequence). The CDR3 extends over 13 amino acids. The CDR3 is CATSRQDYNEQFF. The CDR3 bases are TGTGCCACCAGCAGACAAGACTACAATGAGCAGTTCTTC.

This clone was picked up a small number of times. This chain uses TRBV7-9 with TRBJ1-6; 10 positions match TRBD1. J gave up 7 bases and V 5 bases, and 5 bases lay outside the gene matches. Germline V lookup: CDR1 SEHNR, CDR2 FQNEAQ (reference sequence). The CDR3 contains 15 residues. The CDR3 DNA follows: TGTGCCAGCAGCCCCGGACAGGGGGTAAATTCACCCCTCCACTTT. It codes for CASSPGQGVNSPLHF.

This clone was seen more than once but under ten times. The chain has TRBV21-1 and TRBJ1-6. TRBV21-1 is a pseudogene segment. The CDR3 consists of 15 residues. CDR3 in DNA: TGTGCCAGCAGCAAAACCGGGGTCGAGAATTCACCCCTCCACTTT. Translation: CASSKTGVENSPLHF.

This clone was recorded a few times. The chain couples TRBV7-9 to TRBJ2-2; D gene ambiguous. Germline CDR1 SEHNR, CDR2 FQNEAQ (reference sequence). The ends were cut back, 5 bases at V and 1 base at J, with 8 bases in the middle. The CDR3 is 14 residues long. The CDR3 region has the DNA TGTGCCAGCAGCCGGACGGAGAACACCGGGGAGCTGTTTTTT. It yields the protein CASSRTENTGELFF.

The chain has TRBV2 and TRBJ1-5; D may be TRBD1 (5 bases). Germline CDR1 and CDR2: SNHLY and FYNNEI. The CDR3 has 13 amino acids. V gave up 6 bases and J gave up 3 bases, with 9 bases separating them. For the CDR3, the DNA is TGTGCCAGCAGGGCGGGGCTCAATCAGCCCCAGCATTTT. Translating it yields CASRAGLNQPQHF.

This clone was observed a handful of times. The chain is built from TRBV5-4 and TRBJ2-1; D not certain. Germline CDR1 reads SGHNT; CDR2 reads YYREEE (reference sequence). Trimming took 2 bases from V and 0 from J, leaving 12 bases between them. The CDR3 is 16 amino acids. The CDR3: CASSFGRPSSYNEQFF. CDR3 coding DNA: TGTGCCAGCAGCTTCGGCAGGCCGAGCTCCTACAATGAGCAGTTCTTC.

This sequence joins TRBV7-2 and TRBJ1-1; D ambiguous. From germline, CDR1 is SGHTA and CDR2 FQGNSA. The CDR3 contains 14 residues. Between the trimmed V and J ends, which lost 2 bases and 1 base, there was a span of 8 bases. The CDR3 bases are TGTGCCAGCAGCTTATCCCCAGGGAACACTGAAGCTTTCTTT. Protein sequence: CASSLSPGNTEAFF. Supplemented by reference TRBV7-2 and TRBJ1-1, the full variable domain reads GAGVSQSPSNKVTEKGKDVELRCDPISGHTALYWYRQSLGQGLEFLIYFQGNSAPDKSGLPSDRFSAERTGGSVSTLTIQRTQQEDSAVYLCASSLSPGNTEAFFGQGTRLTVV.

This clone was recorded a few times. This rearrangement joins TRBV6-5 to TRBJ2-1; tentative D call: TRBD2 (6 bases). CDR1 and CDR2 from the germline V gene are MNHEY and SVGAGI. The V end was cut by 7 bases, the J end by 3 bases, with 13 bases between. CDR3 length: 14 residues. CDR3 residues: CASMEGKFYNEQFF. CDR3 coding DNA: TGTGCCAGCATGGAGGGAAAGTTCTACAATGAGCAGTTCTTC.